This T cell receptor (beta chain) comes out of a study of blood T cell repertoires in COVID-19. The wider study: T cells, B-cell-depleted T cells, or PBMCs provided the cDNA or gDNA that served as material.

Authors' analysis steps: Estimation of nucleated cell counts was performed using reference gene primer amplification. Sequencing was performed with immunoSEQ multiplex PCR; in TCRdb, only in-frame clones are kept and a portion is missing. That table furnishes V, J and clone size, whereas the DNA furnished D and trimming. The table includes about 27,000 clones, approximately 88% detected once. The J segment lost 6 bases and the V segment lost 5 bases, leaving 8 bases of the junction unmatched. The CDR3 spans 15 residues. CDR1 and CDR2 from the germline V gene are MNHEY and SVGAGI. This receptor was obtained from a woman in her fifties or sixties with active COVID-19. The chain recombines TRBV6-5 with TRBJ1-5; TRBD1 matches 9 bases. Specimen: peripheral blood. For the CDR3, the DNA is TGTGCCAGCAGTAGGGGTGGGACAGGGAGTCAGCCCCAGCATTTT. Encoded protein: CASSRGGTGSQPQHF.